Listed here are 2 T cell receptor beta chains from one sample, sequenced in a study of OX40 agonist ivuxolimab in advanced cancers. The method was immunoSEQ multiplex PCR; TCRdb's version includes in-frame clones alone and lacks a portion of them. The table shows about 10,000 clones, with about 90% occurring only once. The sample in question was CD4+ or CD8+ T cells sorted from blood, obtained in a trial of the OX40 agonist ivuxolimab. The receptors shown here come from an adult with an advanced solid tumor such as melanoma, head and neck, liver or kidney cancer.

The V gene is TRBV5-8, the J gene TRBJ2-1; D ambiguous. Trimming took off 5 bases at V and 5 bases at J, with 20 bases between the two ends. CDR1 is SGHTS and CDR2 is YDEGEE in the germline V gene. The CDR3 consists of 16 residues. CDR3 in amino acids: CASSNTATAVDNEQFF. The CDR3 DNA follows: TGTGCCAGCAGTAATACTGCTACAGCCGTCGACAATGAGCAGTTCTTC.

The CDR3 loop reads CASSSFPDTSNYGYTF. The CDR3 bases are TGTGCCAGCAGCTCTTTCCCTGACACTTCTAACTATGGCTACACCTTC. This chain connects TRBV7-8 to TRBJ1-2; D uncertain. V lost 4 bases to trimming and J lost 0 bases, with 15 bases between them. CDR3 size: 16 residues. Germline V lookup: CDR1 SGHVS, CDR2 FQNEAQ.